These 16 T cell receptor beta chains originate from one sample sequenced in a study of blood T cell repertoires in COVID-19. The table came from immunoSEQ multiplex PCR; TCRdb's copy has only in-frame clones and leaves some out. The sample comprises more than 200,000 clones, approximately 84% of which are singletons, and 6% to 9.5% rests with the top ten. The sample was peripheral blood. These receptor sequences come from an elderly woman with acute or convalescent COVID-19.

This clone turned up a few times. CDR3 in DNA: TGTGCCAGCAGTTGGTCGACTAGCACAGATACGCAGTATTTT. This encodes CASSWSTSTDTQYF. This sequence joins TRBV27 and TRBJ2-3; D is ambiguous. Trimming removed 4 bases from V and 0 bases from J, with 8 bases in between. CDR3 length equals 14 residues. Germline V CDR1 and CDR2: MNHEY, SMNVEV (reference sequence).

The rearrangement uses TRBV6-5 and TRBJ1-2; weak D call: TRBD1 (6 bases). Germline loops: CDR1 MNHEY, CDR2 SVGAGI. Trimming cost V 0 bases and J 6 bases, with 14 bases left between them. CDR3 size: 15 residues. The CDR3 region is CASSYSIGGGDGYTF. In nucleotides, the CDR3 is TGTGCCAGCAGTTACTCGATTGGGGGGGGCGATGGCTACACCTTC.

The chain couples TRBV6-4 to TRBJ2-7, with TRBD2 matching 8 bases. J lost 5 bases, V lost 5 bases, and 8 bases had no gene match. Germline lookup yields CDR1 MRHNA and CDR2 SNTAGT. The CDR3 has 14 amino acids. Here the CDR3 DNA reads TGTGCCAGCAGTCCGGGGGGGGGCTGGCACGAGCAGTACTTC. Encoded protein: CASSPGGGWHEQYF.

The chain recombines TRBV5-4 with TRBJ2-7; 8 nucleotides align to TRBD1. The V and J ends lost 4 bases and 0 bases, in that order; junction bases with no gene match: 6. The CDR3 length is 15 residues. The germline V gene encodes CDR1 SGHNT and CDR2 YYREEE (reference sequence). In DNA form, the CDR3 reads TGTGCCAGCAGCCCAACAGGGGGGAGCTCCTACGAGCAGTACTTC. It specifies CASSPTGGSSYEQYF.

Only one count was recorded for this clone. Other DNA sequences of this sample code for an identical CDR3. This chain uses TRBV5-4 with TRBJ1-6; D remains unclear. Germline V CDR1 and CDR2: SGHNT, YYREEE (reference sequence). Trimming shortened V by 0 bases and J by 4 bases, and 11 bases separated the two germline ends. This CDR3 comprises 16 residues. The CDR3 DNA is TGTGCCAGCAGCTTGGGCGGCTCGTCGTATAATTCACCCCTCCACTTT. Amino acid sequence: CASSLGGSSYNSPLHF.

The chain combines TRBV3-1 (or the pseudogene TRBV3-2) with TRBJ2-2; 9 bases are shared with TRBD2. The CDR3 is 16 amino acids. With 4 bases clipped from V and 5 bases from J, the junction kept 8 bases outside the gene matches. Germline V gene sequence: CDR1 LGHDT, CDR2 YNNKEL (reference sequence). The CDR3 bases are TGTGCCAGCAGCCCCCGTAGCGGGAGTGGGACCGGGGAGCTGTTTTTT. Translation gives CASSPRSGSGTGELFF.

Worth noting for this clone: One end of the junction varies from germline; a read error may be responsible. Distinct nucleotide sequences in the sample also encode this CDR3. This chain connects TRBV6-5 to TRBJ1-2; 7 positions agree with TRBD1. Germline CDR1 MNHEY, CDR2 SVGAGI. The CDR3 is made up of 13 amino acids. The CDR3 sequence: CASSGGTEDGYTF. The CDR3 nucleotides read TGTGCTAGCAGCGGAGGGACAGAGGATGGCTACACCTTC.

The chain employs TRBV5-8 and TRBJ2-6; 8 positions agree with TRBD1. The junction had 13 bases not matched to a gene; V was cut back by 4 bases and J by 1 base. The CDR3 is 19 residues long. Germline V gene lookup returns CDR1 SGHTS and CDR2 YDEGEE. Here the CDR3 DNA reads TGTGCCAGCAGCCGTCCCGGGACAGGCCTGGTATCTGGGGCCAACGTCCTGACTTTC. Amino acids: CASSRPGTGLVSGANVLTF.

The rearrangement uses TRBV6-2 or TRBV6-3 and TRBJ1-1; 8 bases line up with TRBD1. Trimming cost V 0 bases and J 12 bases; bases outside gene matches: 15. This CDR3 is built from 16 residues. Germline V gene data show CDR1 as MNHEY and CDR2 as SVGEGT. The CDR3: CASSYSGRGLPITTFF. The CDR3 coding sequence is TGTGCCAGCAGTTACTCTGGCAGGGGGCTTCCTATTACGACTTTCTTT.

The V call is TRBV19, the J call TRBJ2-3; D is undetermined. Germline V gene lookup returns CDR1 LNHDA and CDR2 SQIVND (reference sequence). The CDR3 loop spans 14 amino acids. The V end was cut by 8 bases, the J end by 1 base, with 13 bases between. DNA for the CDR3: TGTGCCAGTTCGCGGATTACTGGCACAGATACGCAGTATTTT. It is translated as CASSRITGTDTQYF.

This chain connects TRBV19 to TRBJ1-1; D might be TRBD1 (5 bases). This CDR3 contains 14 residues. Trimming stripped 6 bases from V and 6 bases from J, with 17 bases between. CDR1 and CDR2 from the germline V gene are LNHDA and SQIVND (reference sequence). The CDR3 protein is CASRGSNRTPEAFF. CDR3 DNA: TGTGCCAGTAGGGGATCGAACAGGACCCCTGAAGCTTTCTTT.

V and J are TRBV12-3 or TRBV12-4 and TRBJ1-1, with D tentatively TRBD1 (6 bases). Trimming pared 5 bases from V and 1 base from J, leaving 8 bases between. This CDR3 spans 13 amino acids. The CDR3 region is CASSPTGNTEAFF. The DNA of the CDR3 is TGTGCCAGCAGTCCGACAGGGAACACTGAAGCTTTCTTT.

The chain carries TRBV29-1 and TRBJ2-1; 7 nucleotides agree with TRBD1. This CDR3 comprises 13 residues. Germline CDR1 SQVTM, CDR2 ANQGSEA. The trim removed 7 bases at V and 3 bases at J, leaving 6 bases unmatched. This CDR3 is CSGQGVGYNEQFF. In DNA, the CDR3 is TGCAGCGGCCAGGGGGTAGGCTACAATGAGCAGTTCTTC.

The chain recombines TRBV3-1 (or the pseudogene TRBV3-2) with TRBJ1-1, with unresolved D. The germline V and J ends were trimmed by 7 bases and 4 bases, with 13 bases remaining between them. Germline CDR1 and CDR2: LGHDT and YNNKEL (reference sequence). The CDR3 is 13 residues long. The CDR3 coding sequence is TGTGCCAGCAAGGAGGGATGGAGCACTGAAGCTTTCTTT. It yields the protein CASKEGWSTEAFF.

The chain links TRBV5-1 to TRBJ2-3; tentatively, D is TRBD1 (6 bases). Germline V CDR1 and CDR2: SGHRS, YFSETQ. V lost 3 bases and J lost 1, with 15 bases in between. The CDR3 has 16 residues. CDR3 DNA sequence: TGCGCCAGCAGCTCCGGGCACCGACAGGGCACAGATACGCAGTATTTT. Protein sequence: CASSSGHRQGTDTQYF.

The genes are TRBV27 and TRBJ2-7; possibly TRBD1 for D (5 bases). V lost 8 bases, J lost 2 bases, and 13 bases lay in between. The CDR3 length is 13 residues. The germline V gene encodes CDR1 MNHEY and CDR2 SMNVEV (reference sequence). Here the CDR3 reads CASASAGTYEQYF. Written as DNA, the CDR3 is TGTGCCAGCGCCTCGGCAGGGACCTACGAGCAGTACTTC.